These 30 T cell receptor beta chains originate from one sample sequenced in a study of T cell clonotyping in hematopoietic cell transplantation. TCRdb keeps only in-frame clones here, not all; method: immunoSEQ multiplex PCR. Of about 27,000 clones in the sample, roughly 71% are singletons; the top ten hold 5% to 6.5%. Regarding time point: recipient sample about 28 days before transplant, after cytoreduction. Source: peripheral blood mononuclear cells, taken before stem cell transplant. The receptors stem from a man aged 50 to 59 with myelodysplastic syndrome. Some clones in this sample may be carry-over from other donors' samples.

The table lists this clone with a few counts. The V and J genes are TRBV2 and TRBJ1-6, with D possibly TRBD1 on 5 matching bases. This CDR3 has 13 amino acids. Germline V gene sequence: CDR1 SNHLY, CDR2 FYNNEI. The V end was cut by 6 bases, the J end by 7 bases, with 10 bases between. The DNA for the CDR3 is TGTGCCAGCAGAACGACAGCCAATTCACCCCTCCACTTT. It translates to CASRTTANSPLHF.

The CDR3 nucleotides read TGCGCCAGCAGTGAAGGGGGCCAGGGCTACGAGCAGTACTTC. This encodes CASSEGGQGYEQYF. This rearrangement joins TRBV10-2 to TRBJ2-7; 7 bases line up with TRBD1. The V segment lost 3 bases and the J segment 3 bases; nucleotides outside the gene matches: 5. CDR1 and CDR2 (germline): WSHSY, SAAADI. This CDR3 is 14 amino acids long.

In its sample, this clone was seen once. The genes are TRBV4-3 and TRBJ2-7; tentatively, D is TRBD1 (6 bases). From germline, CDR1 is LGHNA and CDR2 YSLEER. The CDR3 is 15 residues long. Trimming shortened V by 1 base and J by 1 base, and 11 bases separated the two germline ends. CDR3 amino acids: CASSQAGAASYEQYF. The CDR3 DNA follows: TGCGCCAGCAGCCAAGCAGGGGCCGCATCCTACGAGCAGTACTTC.

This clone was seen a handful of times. The CDR3 here is CASSLAWGKTQYF. DNA of the CDR3: TGTGCCAGTAGTCTAGCTTGGGGGAAGACCCAGTACTTC. The chain joins TRBV19 to TRBJ2-5; the D call may be TRBD1 or TRBD2 (5 bases each). There are 13 residues in the CDR3. V lost 5 bases and J lost 6, with 13 bases in between. Germline V gives CDR1 LNHDA, CDR2 SQIVND (reference sequence). The variable domain in full, with the rest retrieved from reference TRBV19 and TRBJ2-5, is DGGITQSPKYLFRKEGQNVTLSCEQNLNHDAMYWYRQDPGQGLRLIYYSQIVNDFQKGDIAEGYSVSREKKESFPLTVTSAQKNPTAFYLCASSLAWGKTQYFGPGTRLLVL.

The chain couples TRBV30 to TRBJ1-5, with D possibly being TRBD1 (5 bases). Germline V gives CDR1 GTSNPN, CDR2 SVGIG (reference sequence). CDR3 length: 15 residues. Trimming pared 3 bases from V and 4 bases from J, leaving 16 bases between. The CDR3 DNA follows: TGTGCCTGGAGGAGCCCCGGGACCCAAAATCAGCCCCAGCATTTT. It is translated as CAWRSPGTQNQPQHF.

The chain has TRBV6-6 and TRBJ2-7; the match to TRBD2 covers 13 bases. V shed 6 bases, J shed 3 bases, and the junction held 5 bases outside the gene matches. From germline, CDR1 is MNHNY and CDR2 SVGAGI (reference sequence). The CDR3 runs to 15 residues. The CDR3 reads CASRPLAGGGYEQYF. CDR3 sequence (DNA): TGTGCCAGCAGACCACTAGCGGGAGGGGGCTACGAGCAGTACTTC.

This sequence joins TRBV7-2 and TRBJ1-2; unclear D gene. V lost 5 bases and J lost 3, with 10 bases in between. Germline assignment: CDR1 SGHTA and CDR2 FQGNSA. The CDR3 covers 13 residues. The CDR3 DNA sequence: TGTGCCAGCAGCCCCGGACGGGACTATGGCTACACCTTC. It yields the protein CASSPGRDYGYTF.

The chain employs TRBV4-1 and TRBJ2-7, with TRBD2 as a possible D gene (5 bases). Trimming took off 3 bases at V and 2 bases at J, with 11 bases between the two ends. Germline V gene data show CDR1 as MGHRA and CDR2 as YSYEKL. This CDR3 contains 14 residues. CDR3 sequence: CASSQDSRPYEQYF. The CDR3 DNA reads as TGCGCCAGCAGCCAGGACTCTCGGCCCTACGAGCAGTACTTC.

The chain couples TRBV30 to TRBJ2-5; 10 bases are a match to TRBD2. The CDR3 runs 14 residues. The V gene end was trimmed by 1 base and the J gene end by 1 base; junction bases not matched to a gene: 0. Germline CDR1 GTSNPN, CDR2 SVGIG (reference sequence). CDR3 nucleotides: TGTGCCTGGAGTGCTAGCGGGGGCCAAGAGACCCAGTACTTC. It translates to CAWSASGGQETQYF.

In nucleotides, the CDR3 is TGCGCCAGCAGCTTCCGGGGACAGTCCTACGAGCAGTACTTC. Amino acids: CASSFRGQSYEQYF. The chain is built from TRBV5-1 and TRBJ2-7; 7 bases fit TRBD1. The V gene end was trimmed by 2 bases and the J gene end by 1 base; junction bases not matched to a gene: 3. The CDR3 has 14 residues. Germline V gene sequence: CDR1 SGHRS, CDR2 YFSETQ.

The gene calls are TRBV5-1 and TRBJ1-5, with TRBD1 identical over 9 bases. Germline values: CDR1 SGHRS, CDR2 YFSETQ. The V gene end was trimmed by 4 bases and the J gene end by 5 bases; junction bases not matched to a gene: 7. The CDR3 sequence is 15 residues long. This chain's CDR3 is CASSLRGDRDQPQHF. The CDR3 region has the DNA TGCGCCAGCAGCCTGAGGGGGGACAGGGATCAGCCCCAGCATTTT.

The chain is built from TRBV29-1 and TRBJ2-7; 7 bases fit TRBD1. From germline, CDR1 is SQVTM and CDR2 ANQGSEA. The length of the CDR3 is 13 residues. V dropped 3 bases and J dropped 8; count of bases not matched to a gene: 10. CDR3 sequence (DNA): TGCAGCGTTGAGGCAGTTGTGGGACAGCAGCAGTACTTC. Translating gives CSVEAVVGQQQYF.

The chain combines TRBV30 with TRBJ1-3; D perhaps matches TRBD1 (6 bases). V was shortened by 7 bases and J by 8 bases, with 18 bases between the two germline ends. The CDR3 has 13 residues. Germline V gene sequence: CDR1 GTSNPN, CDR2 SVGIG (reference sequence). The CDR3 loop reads CASRRGAGDTIYF. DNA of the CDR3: TGTGCCTCAAGGCGGGGGGCTGGGGACACCATATATTTT.

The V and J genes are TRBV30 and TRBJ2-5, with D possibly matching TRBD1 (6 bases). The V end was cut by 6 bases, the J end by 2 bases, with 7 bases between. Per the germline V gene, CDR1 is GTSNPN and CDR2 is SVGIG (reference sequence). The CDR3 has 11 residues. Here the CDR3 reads CACGQQETQYF. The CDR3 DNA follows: TGTGCCTGTGGACAGCAAGAGACCCAGTACTTC.

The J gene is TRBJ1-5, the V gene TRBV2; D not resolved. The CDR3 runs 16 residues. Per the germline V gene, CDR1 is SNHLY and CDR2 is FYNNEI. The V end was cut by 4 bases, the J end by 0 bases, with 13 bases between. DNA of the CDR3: TGTGCCAGCAGTGCGGCCACGGGCGTTAGCAATCAGCCCCAGCATTTT. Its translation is CASSAATGVSNQPQHF.

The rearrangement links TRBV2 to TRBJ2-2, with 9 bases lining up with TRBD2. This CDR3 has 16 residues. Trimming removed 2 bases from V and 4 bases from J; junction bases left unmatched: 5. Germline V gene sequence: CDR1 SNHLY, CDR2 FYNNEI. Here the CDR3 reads CASSELAGVGTGELFF. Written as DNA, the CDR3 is TGTGCCAGCAGTGAATTAGCGGGAGTTGGCACCGGGGAGCTGTTTTTT. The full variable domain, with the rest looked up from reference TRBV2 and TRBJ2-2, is EPEVTQTPSHQVTQMGQEVILRCVPISNHLYFYWYRQILGQKVEFLVSFYNNEISEKSEIFDDQFSVERPDGSNFTLKIRSTKLEDSAMYFCASSELAGVGTGELFFGEGSRLTVL.

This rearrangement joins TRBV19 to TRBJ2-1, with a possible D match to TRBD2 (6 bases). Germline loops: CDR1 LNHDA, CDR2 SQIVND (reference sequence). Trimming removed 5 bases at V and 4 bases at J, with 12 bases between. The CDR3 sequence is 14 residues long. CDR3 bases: TGTGCCAGTAGTGGAACTGGGACTTACAATGAGCAGTTCTTC. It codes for CASSGTGTYNEQFF.

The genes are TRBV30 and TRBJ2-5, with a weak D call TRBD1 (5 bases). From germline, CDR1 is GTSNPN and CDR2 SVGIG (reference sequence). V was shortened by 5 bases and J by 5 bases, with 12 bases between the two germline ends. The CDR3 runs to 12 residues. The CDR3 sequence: CAWGARTETQYF. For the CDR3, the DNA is TGTGCCTGGGGGGCCCGGACGGAGACCCAGTACTTC. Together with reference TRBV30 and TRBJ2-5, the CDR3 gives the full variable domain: SQTIHQWPATLVQPVGSPLSLECTVEGTSNPNLYWYRQAAGRGLQLLFYSVGIGQISSEVPQNLSASRPQDRQFILSSKKLLLSDSGFYLCAWGARTETQYFGPGTRLLVL.

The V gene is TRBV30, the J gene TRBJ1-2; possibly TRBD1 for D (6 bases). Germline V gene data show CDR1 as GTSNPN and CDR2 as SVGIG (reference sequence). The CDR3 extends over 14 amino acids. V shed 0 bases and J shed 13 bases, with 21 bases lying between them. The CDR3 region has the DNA TGTGCCTGGAGTGTACGGGGGGGCCACCCGGCGGCCACCTTC. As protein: CAWSVRGGHPAATF.

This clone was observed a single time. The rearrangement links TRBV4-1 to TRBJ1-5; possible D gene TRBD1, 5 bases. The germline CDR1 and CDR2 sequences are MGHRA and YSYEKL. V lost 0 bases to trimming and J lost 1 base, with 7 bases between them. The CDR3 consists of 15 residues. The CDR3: CASSQDRGSNQPQHF. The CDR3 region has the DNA TGCGCCAGCAGCCAAGATAGGGGAAGCAATCAGCCCCAGCATTTT.

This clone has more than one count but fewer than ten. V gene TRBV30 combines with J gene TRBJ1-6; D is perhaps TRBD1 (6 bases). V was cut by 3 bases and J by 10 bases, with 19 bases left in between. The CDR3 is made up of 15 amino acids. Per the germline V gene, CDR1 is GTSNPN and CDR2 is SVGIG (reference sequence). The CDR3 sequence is CAWRAYYRERSPLHF. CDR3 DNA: TGTGCCTGGAGAGCCTATTACAGGGAGCGGTCACCCCTCCACTTT.

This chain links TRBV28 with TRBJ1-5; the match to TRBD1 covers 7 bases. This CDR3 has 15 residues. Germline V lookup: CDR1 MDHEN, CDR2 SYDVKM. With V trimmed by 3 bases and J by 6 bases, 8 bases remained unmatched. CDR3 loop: CASSFTRGDPQPQHF. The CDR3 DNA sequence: TGTGCCAGCAGTTTCACCAGGGGGGATCCTCAGCCCCAGCATTTT.

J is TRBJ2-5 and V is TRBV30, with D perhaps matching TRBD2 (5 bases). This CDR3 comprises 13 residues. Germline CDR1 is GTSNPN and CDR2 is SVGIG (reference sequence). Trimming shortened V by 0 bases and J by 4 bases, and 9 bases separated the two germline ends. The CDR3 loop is CAWSVGGGETQYF. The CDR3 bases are TGTGCCTGGAGTGTAGGAGGAGGAGAGACCCAGTACTTC.

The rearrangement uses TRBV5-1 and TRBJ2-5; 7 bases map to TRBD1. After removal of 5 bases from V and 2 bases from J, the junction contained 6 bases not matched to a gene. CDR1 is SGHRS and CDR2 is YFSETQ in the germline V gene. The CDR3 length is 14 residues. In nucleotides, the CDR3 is TGCGCCAGCAGTCAAGGGACAGCGCAAGAGACCCAGTACTTC. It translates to CASSQGTAQETQYF. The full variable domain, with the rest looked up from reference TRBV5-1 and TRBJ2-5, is KAGVTQTPRYLIKTRGQQVTLSCSPISGHRSVSWYQQTPGQGLQFLFEYFSETQRNKGNFPGRFSGRQFSNSRSEMNVSTLELGDSALYLCASSQGTAQETQYFGPGTRLLVL.

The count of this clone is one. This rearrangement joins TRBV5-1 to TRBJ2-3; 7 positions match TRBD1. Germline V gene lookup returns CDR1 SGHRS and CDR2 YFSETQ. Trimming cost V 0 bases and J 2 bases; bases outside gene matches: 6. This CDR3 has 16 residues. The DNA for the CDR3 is TGCGCCAGCAGCTTGGGGACAGGAGTTTTCACAGATACGCAGTATTTT. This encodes CASSLGTGVFTDTQYF.

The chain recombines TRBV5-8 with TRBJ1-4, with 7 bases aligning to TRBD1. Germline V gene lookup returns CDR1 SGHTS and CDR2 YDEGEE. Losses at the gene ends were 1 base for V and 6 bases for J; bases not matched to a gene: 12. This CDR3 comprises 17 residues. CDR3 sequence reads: CASSLSGLTGSYEKLFF. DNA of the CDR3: TGTGCCAGCAGCTTGTCGGGTCTGACAGGGTCGTATGAAAAACTGTTTTTT.

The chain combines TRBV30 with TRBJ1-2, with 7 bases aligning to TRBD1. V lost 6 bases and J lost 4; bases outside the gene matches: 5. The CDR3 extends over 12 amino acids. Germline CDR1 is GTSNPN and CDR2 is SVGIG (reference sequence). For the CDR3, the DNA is TGTGCCTGTGAAAGGGACAGCTATGGCTACACCTTC. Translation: CACERDSYGYTF.

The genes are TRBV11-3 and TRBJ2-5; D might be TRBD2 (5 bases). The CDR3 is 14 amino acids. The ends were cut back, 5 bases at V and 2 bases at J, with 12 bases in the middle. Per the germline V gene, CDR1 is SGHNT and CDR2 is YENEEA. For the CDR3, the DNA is TGTGCCAGCAGCCCCGGAGGATATCAAGAGACCCAGTACTTC. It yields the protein CASSPGGYQETQYF.

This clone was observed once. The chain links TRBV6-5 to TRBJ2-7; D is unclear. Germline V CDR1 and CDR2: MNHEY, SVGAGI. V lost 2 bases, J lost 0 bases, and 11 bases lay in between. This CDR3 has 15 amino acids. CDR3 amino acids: CASSYNRDNSYEQYF. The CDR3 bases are TGTGCCAGCAGTTACAACCGAGACAACTCCTACGAGCAGTACTTC.

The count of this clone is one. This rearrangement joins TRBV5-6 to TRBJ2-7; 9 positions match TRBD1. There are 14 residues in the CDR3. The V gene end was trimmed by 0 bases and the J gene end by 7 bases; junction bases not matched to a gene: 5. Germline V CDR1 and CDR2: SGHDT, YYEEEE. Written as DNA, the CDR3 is TGTGCCAGCAGCTTGGGGACAGGGGTTAGGGAGCAGTACTTC. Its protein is CASSLGTGVREQYF.